This TCR beta chain was captured by sequencing in a study of regulatory T cells in long-lasting Graves disease. The study's findings and limits: Persistent disease showed a preference for TRBV28, TRBJ1-2 and TRBJ2-5. Accuracy was possibly reduced by small sample size. Newly diagnosed patients had higher TCR diversity than persistent Graves' patients did.

The time point: newly diagnosed GD, antithyroid drugs for less than 3 months. The TCR library was prepared using RNA isolated from PBMCs. Notes on this clonotype: Its cognate antigen is unknown.

With V trimmed by 7 bases and J by 8 bases, 15 bases remained unmatched. The germline V gene encodes CDR1 SGHRS and CDR2 YFSETQ. The CDR3 is 15 residues long. Construction of the TCR beta libraries employed iRepertoire HTBI primers in conjunction with Arm-PCR of CDR3 regions. TCRdb re-analysed the multiplex PCR reads in MiXCR, keeping a single row per CDR3 protein. The data show under 300,000 distinct CDR3 sequences, about 16% seen once. Here the sequenced sample was peripheral blood mononuclear cells (PBMCs), taken at new diagnosis, from a patient treated with antithyroid drugs. The rearrangement joins TRBV5-1 to TRBJ2-4; 7 nucleotides match TRBD2. This clonotype was obtained from a female donor with Graves disease. CDR3 loop: CASSLGGSTSDIQYF. DNA of the CDR3: TGCGCCAGCTCCCTCGGGGGGTCGACGTCGGACATTCAGTACTTC.